This paragraph covers one T cell receptor (beta chain) sequence. Its antigen remains unknown. CDR1 and CDR2 (germline): SGHVT, SQSDAQ. The trim removed 6 bases at V and 7 bases at J, leaving 14 bases unmatched. There are 15 residues in the CDR3. This entry comes from a study of T cell repertoires in cytomegalovirus infection. Study overall: Evidence of both CMV infection and a matching HLA type came from public TCR beta signatures.

TCRdb re-called the reads with MiXCR, one entry per CDR3 protein. The data hold some 170,000 distinct CDR3 sequences, with about 18% observed a single time. Study-level results: Cumulated frequencies of public TCR beta families served to identify carriers of CMV plus the relevant HLA. Clonotypes of TCR beta that were HLA-C-restricted and CMV-specific dominated the ex vivo response.

Source material: CD8+ T cells from PBMCs. J is TRBJ2-7 and V is TRBV7-4; 8 bases are a match to TRBD1. This receptor was identified in a human donor in good health (CMV status not recorded). Some clones in this sample may be carry-over from other donors' samples. CDR3 sequence (DNA): TGTGCCAGCAGTTTCCGGGACAGGCCTCTCGAAGAGCAGTACTTC. As protein: CASSFRDRPLEEQYF.